Listed below are T cell receptor beta chains from one sample, sequenced in a study of control samples from healthy donors and cancer patients. The assay was immunoSEQ multiplex PCR, and TCRdb's table has in-frame clones only and misses some. Of 100,000 to 150,000 clones in the sample, 75% to 95% were seen once. The sequencing input was blood. These receptors came from a man between 18 and 29 years old in good health. CDR3s include the opening cysteine and the closing phenylalanine or tryptophan. The order of the fields is J gene, D gene, CDR3 length, V gene, CDR3 protein. A D gene is named only where the DNA matches it firmly.

J gene: TRBJ1-2; D gene: TRBD1; CDR3 length: 15; V gene: TRBV30; CDR3 protein: CAWSVKTGENYGYTF
J gene: TRBJ2-1; D gene: TRBD2; CDR3 length: 14; V gene: TRBV30; CDR3 protein: CAWSVGAGVSEQFF
J gene: TRBJ2-1; D gene: NA; CDR3 length: 16; V gene: TRBV7-9; CDR3 protein: CASSSITGTAGNEQFF
J gene: TRBJ1-1; D gene: NA; CDR3 length: 13; V gene: TRBV30; CDR3 protein: CAWSSGTDTEAFF
J gene: TRBJ1-5; D gene: TRBD1; CDR3 length: 15; V gene: TRBV7-9; CDR3 protein: CASSSEGLTGQPQHF
J gene: TRBJ2-7; D gene: NA; CDR3 length: 13; V gene: TRBV12-3/TRBV12-4; CDR3 protein: CASSDSFTYEQYF
J gene: TRBJ2-1; D gene: TRBD2; CDR3 length: 17; V gene: TRBV5-8; CDR3 protein: CASSLKIAGGVHNEQFF
J gene: TRBJ2-2; D gene: TRBD2; CDR3 length: 19; V gene: TRBV15; CDR3 protein: CATSRGRGGLAGGREELFF
J gene: TRBJ1-6; D gene: NA; CDR3 length: 14; V gene: TRBV6-2/TRBV6-3; CDR3 protein: CASSYSYGGTPLHF
J gene: TRBJ2-1; D gene: NA; CDR3 length: 14; V gene: TRBV11-1; CDR3 protein: CASSLGDSYNEQFF
J gene: TRBJ1-1; D gene: TRBD1; CDR3 length: 13; V gene: TRBV11-2; CDR3 protein: CASSRDRGTEAFF
J gene: TRBJ1-1; D gene: NA; CDR3 length: 16; V gene: TRBV18; CDR3 protein: CASSPGDTGMNTEAFF
J gene: TRBJ2-1; D gene: NA; CDR3 length: 15; V gene: TRBV10-2; CDR3 protein: CASRAGQRDYNEQFF
J gene: TRBJ2-4; D gene: NA; CDR3 length: 15; V gene: TRBV15; CDR3 protein: CATSRGERRGNIQYF
J gene: TRBJ2-7; D gene: NA; CDR3 length: 13; V gene: TRBV5-1; CDR3 protein: CASSPGQTYEQYF
J gene: TRBJ2-5; D gene: TRBD1; CDR3 length: 15; V gene: TRBV30; CDR3 protein: CAWSAETGPGETQYF
J gene: TRBJ1-6; D gene: TRBD1; CDR3 length: 15; V gene: TRBV4-1; CDR3 protein: CASSQVGTGPSPLHF
J gene: TRBJ2-1; D gene: TRBD2; CDR3 length: 15; V gene: TRBV6-1; CDR3 protein: CASSEFAGGPREQFF
J gene: TRBJ1-2; D gene: TRBD1; CDR3 length: 13; V gene: TRBV30; CDR3 protein: CAWSVQGEGGYTF
J gene: TRBJ1-1; D gene: NA; CDR3 length: 11; V gene: TRBV21-1; CDR3 protein: CASSISSAAFF
J gene: TRBJ2-3; D gene: NA; CDR3 length: 11; V gene: TRBV3-1/TRBV3-2; CDR3 protein: CASSQGDTQYF
J gene: TRBJ1-5; D gene: NA; CDR3 length: 12; V gene: TRBV28; CDR3 protein: CASSVGIQPQHF
J gene: TRBJ2-1; D gene: NA; CDR3 length: 13; V gene: TRBV24-1; CDR3 protein: CATSDLIHNEQFF
J gene: TRBJ1-1; D gene: NA; CDR3 length: 11; V gene: TRBV2; CDR3 protein: CATGADTEAFF
J gene: TRBJ1-2; D gene: NA; CDR3 length: 15; V gene: TRBV9; CDR3 protein: CASSVDSGDVDGYTF
J gene: TRBJ2-3; D gene: NA; CDR3 length: 14; V gene: TRBV11-2; CDR3 protein: CASSVRDSTDTQYF
J gene: TRBJ2-5; D gene: NA; CDR3 length: 10; V gene: TRBV29-1; CDR3 protein: CSVVLWTQYF
J gene: TRBJ1-1; D gene: TRBD1; CDR3 length: 15; V gene: TRBV6-5; CDR3 protein: CASTRGRTVGTEAFF
J gene: TRBJ1-6; D gene: NA; CDR3 length: 12; V gene: TRBV12-3/TRBV12-4; CDR3 protein: CASSSGGSPLHF
J gene: TRBJ1-1; D gene: NA; CDR3 length: 14; V gene: TRBV2; CDR3 protein: CASSVESLNTEAFF
J gene: TRBJ2-2; D gene: TRBD1; CDR3 length: 13; V gene: TRBV30; CDR3 protein: CAWGTGNTGELFF
J gene: TRBJ1-3; D gene: NA; CDR3 length: 13; V gene: TRBV18; CDR3 protein: CASEESSGNTIYF
J gene: TRBJ2-7; D gene: TRBD1; CDR3 length: 12; V gene: TRBV6-5; CDR3 protein: CASSRDSYEQYF
J gene: TRBJ1-4; D gene: NA; CDR3 length: 12; V gene: TRBV7-2; CDR3 protein: CASGRTNEKLFF
J gene: TRBJ2-7; D gene: NA; CDR3 length: 15; V gene: TRBV6-5; CDR3 protein: CASSYPAGNSYEQYF
J gene: TRBJ1-5; D gene: NA; CDR3 length: 14; V gene: TRBV6-5; CDR3 protein: CASSSDGMLQPQHF
J gene: TRBJ2-2; D gene: NA; CDR3 length: 12; V gene: TRBV9; CDR3 protein: CASSVDSGELFF
J gene: TRBJ1-3; D gene: NA; CDR3 length: 15; V gene: TRBV7-8; CDR3 protein: CASSLRVSSGNTIYF
J gene: TRBJ1-5; D gene: NA; CDR3 length: 12; V gene: TRBV27; CDR3 protein: CASGPAAQPQHF
J gene: TRBJ1-2; D gene: TRBD1; CDR3 length: 14; V gene: TRBV18; CDR3 protein: CASSLDRTNYGYTF
J gene: TRBJ2-2; D gene: NA; CDR3 length: 16; V gene: TRBV24-1; CDR3 protein: CATSDRRGWDTGELFF
J gene: TRBJ2-1; D gene: NA; CDR3 length: 12; V gene: TRBV12-3/TRBV12-4; CDR3 protein: CASSLRYNEQFF
J gene: TRBJ2-1; D gene: NA; CDR3 length: 12; V gene: TRBV5-4; CDR3 protein: CASSSPDGEQFF
J gene: TRBJ1-6; D gene: NA; CDR3 length: 14; V gene: TRBV6-5; CDR3 protein: CASGLGGTNSPLHF
J gene: TRBJ2-3; D gene: TRBD2; CDR3 length: 15; V gene: TRBV6-4; CDR3 protein: CASSDSRGGSDTQYF
J gene: TRBJ2-1; D gene: TRBD2; CDR3 length: 17; V gene: TRBV12-5; CDR3 protein: CASGLVLGRSSYNEQFF
J gene: TRBJ1-5; D gene: TRBD1; CDR3 length: 15; V gene: TRBV29-1; CDR3 protein: CSVLLTTGGNQPQHF
J gene: TRBJ1-1; D gene: TRBD1; CDR3 length: 16; V gene: TRBV3-1/TRBV3-2; CDR3 protein: CASSLRQGRANTEAFF
J gene: TRBJ2-7; D gene: NA; CDR3 length: 17; V gene: TRBV27; CDR3 protein: CASSLSTDSDFSYEQYF
J gene: TRBJ1-5; D gene: NA; CDR3 length: 13; V gene: TRBV12-3/TRBV12-4; CDR3 protein: CASRPNSNQPQHF
J gene: TRBJ2-6; D gene: TRBD2; CDR3 length: 16; V gene: TRBV11-3; CDR3 protein: CASSLAGGSGANVLTF
J gene: TRBJ2-2; D gene: NA; CDR3 length: 15; V gene: TRBV9; CDR3 protein: CASSVEAWGTGELFF
J gene: TRBJ2-7; D gene: NA; CDR3 length: 11; V gene: TRBV12-3/TRBV12-4; CDR3 protein: CASSQGYEQYF